This TCR beta chain is from a study of technical replicates of blood from a few donors. CDR3 length: 17 amino acids. Germline lookup yields CDR1 GTSNPN and CDR2 SVGIG (reference sequence). V shed 0 bases, J shed 4 bases, and the junction held 7 bases outside the gene matches. The assay was immunoSEQ multiplex PCR, and TCRdb's table has in-frame clones only and misses some. The table includes 74,000 or so clones, 85% to 95% detected once. The TCR was taken from a human donor in good health. This chain uses TRBV30 with TRBJ2-3; 13 bases are a match to TRBD2. The sequencing sample was made of T cells isolated from PBMCs. The CDR3 protein is CAWSVVRTSGSPDTQYF. The CDR3 region has the DNA TGTGCCTGGAGTGTGGTTAGGACTAGCGGGAGTCCAGATACGCAGTATTTT.